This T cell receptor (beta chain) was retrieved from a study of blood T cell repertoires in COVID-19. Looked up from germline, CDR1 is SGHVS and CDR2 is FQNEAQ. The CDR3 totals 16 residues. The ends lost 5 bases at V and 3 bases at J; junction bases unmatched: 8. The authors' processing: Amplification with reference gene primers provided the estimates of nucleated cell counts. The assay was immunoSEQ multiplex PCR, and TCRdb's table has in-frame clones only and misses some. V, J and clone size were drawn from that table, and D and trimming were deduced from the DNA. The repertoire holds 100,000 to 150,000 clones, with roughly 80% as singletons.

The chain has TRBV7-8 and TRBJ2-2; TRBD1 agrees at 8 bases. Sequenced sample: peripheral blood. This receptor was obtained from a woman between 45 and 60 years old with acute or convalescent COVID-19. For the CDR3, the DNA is TGTGCCAGCAGCACAGGACAGGGTCGGGACACCGGGGAGCTGTTTTTT. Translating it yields CASSTGQGRDTGELFF.